This entry concerns a single TCR beta chain. This clone was recorded once. Its antigen has not been determined. Qualities for individual bases were not recorded, and no much larger clone is one base off. At one collaborating source in Seattle, patients were enrolled during active infection and were followed longitudinally through the course of disease. The collaborating institutions used their own protocols to collect whole blood in K2EDTA tubes. Collaborator samples were shipped for TCRbeta analysis as frozen whole blood, isolated PBMCs, or DNA extracted from either sample type. This specimen comes from a study of blood T cell repertoires in COVID-19 (dated by TCRdb to 2018 to 2021). Turning to the overall study: Collaborator samples came from the United States, Italy and Spain and covered acute and convalescent phases of COVID-19. The prospective study material was composed of cDNA or gDNA derived from T cells, B-cell-depleted T cells, or PBMCs. Subjects who had been exposed to COVID-19, were actively infected with it, or had recovered from it provided the deeply sampled blood TCRbeta repertoires that made up the dataset. The repertoires were made available in a free public database intended to serve as a resource for research on the immune response to SARS-CoV-2. Samples came from the ongoing ImmuneRACE study (first 160 participants) plus 1,254 subjects from 6 global collaborators. The sample metadata nearly always contained a de-identified subject ID, COVID-19 status, age in years and sex. Where HLA class I and class II types were available, the types were taken from metadata supplied by the sample provider, not from assay-based typing.

General conclusions and limits of the study: How much clinical and demographic metadata was included differed by source and by participant, and the metadata was provided uncurated.

Based on the germline V gene, the CDR1 and CDR2 sequences are SGDLS and YYNGEE. Including cysteine and phenylalanine, the CDR3 has 16 amino acids. The only DNA kept is the CDR3, 48 bases in frame from the first base. V is reduced by 1 base and J by 0 bases, leaving a spacing of 12 bases between them. The immunoSEQ Assay, a bias-controlled multiplex PCR, was used to amplify TCRbeta CDR3 regions from genomic DNA. In the authors' own workflow: The number of nucleated cells in each sample was estimated by amplification of reference gene primers within the assay. To quantify the absolute abundance of each unique TCRbeta CDR3 rearrangement, sequence reads were collapsed and filtered. For each sample, productive Simpson clonality was calculated as the square root of Simpson's diversity index across productive rearrangements. Held by TCRdb, this immuneACCESS table contains in-frame sequences only and omits some clones. Under half of the omission traces to an unresolved V gene where checked; the cause of the rest is unknown. The V and J calls and clone size come from that table; D and trimming were worked out from the DNA. Recorded for this sample are fewer than 200,000 clones; 82% of them occurred a single time. The biggest ten clones account for roughly 7% of the sample.

This clonotype was sampled from a woman aged 40 to 50 with COVID-19, enrolled during active disease. The chain is made from TRBV9 and TRBJ2-3, with no confident D gene call. Source material: peripheral blood. The nucleotides read TGTGCCAGCAGCGTAAGCTCCCGCGGTAGCACAGATACGCAGTATTTT. Its product reads: CASSVSSRGSTDTQYF.